Below, 5 T cell receptor beta chains from the same sample are listed, as sequenced in a study of read filtering for tumor transcriptome and immune sequencing. This library used roughly 370 ng RNA and molecular barcoded adaptors spanning alpha/delta and beta/gamma chains. MiXCR was run by TCRdb on the reads, yielding one entry per CDR3 protein. The sample includes approximately 140,000 distinct CDR3 sequences, roughly 13% of them seen just once. Sample: a population of CD138-negative cells sorted from bone marrow. Receptor source: a donor at least 40 years old with multiple myeloma.

About this clonotype itself: Being one base from a much bigger clone, this may be a read error. The CDR3 does not close with the conserved phenylalanine or tryptophan, likely indicating a read error. CDR3 DNA: TGTGCCACCAGTGATTTAGGACAGCCTCAAGAGACCCAGTACCTC. Translated, it gives CATSDLGQPQETQYL. The chain employs TRBV24-1 and TRBJ2-5, with a weak D call TRBD1 (6 bases). There are 15 residues in the CDR3. Per germline, CDR1 KGHDR and CDR2 SFDVKD. Trimming shortened V by 1 base and J by 2 bases, and 10 bases separated the two germline ends.

The chain combines TRBV11-2 with TRBJ2-1, with 13 bases that match TRBD2. The CDR3 is 18 amino acids. The germline CDR1 and CDR2 sequences are SGHAT and FQNNGV. The trim removed 5 bases at V and 12 bases at J, leaving 19 bases unmatched. The CDR3 DNA follows: TGTGCCAGCAGCCCGGACGAGAGACTAGCGGGGGGCCTGGATGGGCAGTTCTTC. This translates into CASSPDERLAGGLDGQFF.

This clonotype was observed at least ten times. The chain carries TRBV7-3 and TRBJ2-6; D is unclear. The CDR3 extends over 17 amino acids. V was trimmed by 6 bases and J by 0 bases, leaving 15 bases between them. Germline-derived CDR1 and CDR2 are SGHTA and FQGTGA. The CDR3 nucleotides read TGTGCCAGCAGTCAAGACGGATTACTCTCTGGGGCCAACGTCCTGACTTTC. Translation: CASSQDGLLSGANVLTF.

The sample holds many counts of this clonotype. V usage is TRBV28 and J usage is TRBJ2-1, with TRBD1 as a possible D gene (5 bases). This CDR3 has 13 amino acids. The V and J ends lost 4 bases and 8 bases respectively, with 12 bases between them. Germline CDR1 reads MDHEN; CDR2 reads SYDVKM. The CDR3 region has the DNA TGTGCCAGCAGTTATCCAGGGAAGCATGAGCAGTTCTTC. Translation: CASSYPGKHEQFF.

This clonotype was observed many times. The CDR3 DNA is TGTGCCAGCAGCTGGACAGGGAATCCCTACAATGAGCAGTTCTTC. Amino acids: CASSWTGNPYNEQFF. The V gene is TRBV7-6, the J gene TRBJ2-1, with 8 bases aligning to TRBD1. The J segment lost 2 bases and the V segment lost 4 bases, leaving 4 bases of the junction unmatched. Germline loops: CDR1 SGHVS, CDR2 FNYEAQ. The CDR3 sequence is 15 residues long.